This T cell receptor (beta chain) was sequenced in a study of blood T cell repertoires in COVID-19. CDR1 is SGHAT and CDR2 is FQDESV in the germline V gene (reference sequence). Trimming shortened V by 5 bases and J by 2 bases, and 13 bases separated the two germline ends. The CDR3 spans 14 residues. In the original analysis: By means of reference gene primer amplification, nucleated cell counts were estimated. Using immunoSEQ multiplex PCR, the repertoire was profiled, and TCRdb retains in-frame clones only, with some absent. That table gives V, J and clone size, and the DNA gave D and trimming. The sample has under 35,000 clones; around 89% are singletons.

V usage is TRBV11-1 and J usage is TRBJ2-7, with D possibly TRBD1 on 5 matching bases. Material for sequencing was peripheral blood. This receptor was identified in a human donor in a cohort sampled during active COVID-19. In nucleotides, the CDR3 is TGTGCCAGCAGCCCACAGGCGATTCCCTACGAGCAGTACTTC. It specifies CASSPQAIPYEQYF.